These 18 T cell receptor beta chains were all obtained from the same sample, sequenced in a study of sequential checkpoint blockade in melanoma (dated by TCRdb to between 2017 and 2020). According to the study, the label for this sample's treatment or condition signals: randomized to nivolumab then ipilimumab (arm A) or the reverse (arm B). Library preparation was by the immunoSEQ multiplex PCR assay. Entries here come from immuneACCESS through TCRdb and include only in-frame sequences with V and J called. Some clones fail to appear in such tables; in the studies checked, an unresolved V gene covers under half of the shortfall, and the cause of the remainder is unknown. The sample table lists 20,000 or so clones, 83% of them with a count of one. The ten largest clonotypes hold just over 35% of the sample. The sample was CD8+ T cells sorted from blood (inferred from file names), taken from a patient given nivolumab and ipilimumab in sequence. The receptors here all came from a human donor with melanoma.

This clone was seen more than once but under ten times. V and J are TRBV14 and TRBJ2-7; D gene unclear. V was pared by 1 base and J by 2 bases, with 6 bases between. CDR3 length: 13 amino acids. Per the germline V gene, CDR1 is SGHDN and CDR2 is FVKESK. CDR3 amino acids: CASSQGSPYEQYF. CDR3 DNA sequence: TGTGCCAGCAGCCAAGGCAGTCCCTACGAGCAGTACTTC.

This clone appeared a single time. This rearrangement joins TRBV28 to TRBJ1-4; TRBD1 matches at 7 bases. V was pared by 6 bases and J by 4 bases, with 5 bases of the junction left unmatched. CDR3 length equals 14 residues. Germline CDR1 and CDR2: MDHEN and SYDVKM. The CDR3 coding sequence is TGTGCCAGCAGCCCGGGACAGAATAATGAAAAACTGTTTTTT. This sequence encodes CASSPGQNNEKLFF.

This clone was counted only a few times. The J gene is TRBJ1-1, the V gene TRBV7-9; no clear D gene. The CDR3 totals 12 residues. The germline CDR1 and CDR2 sequences are SEHNR and FQNEAQ (reference sequence). Trimming took off 11 bases at V and 0 bases at J, with 10 bases between the two ends. The CDR3 region has the DNA TGTGCCGAACAGTGGATGAACACTGAAGCTTTCTTT. Amino acid sequence: CAEQWMNTEAFF. Full variable domain (missing parts from reference TRBV7-9 and TRBJ1-1): DTGVSQNPRHKITKRGQNVTFRCDPISEHNRLYWYRQTLGQGPEFLTYFQNEAQLEKSRLLSDRFSAERPKGSFSTLEIQRTEQGDSAMYLCAEQWMNTEAFFGQGTRLTVV.

The rearrangement uses TRBV7-9 and TRBJ1-2; 7 positions agree with TRBD1. V shed 0 bases, J shed 3 bases, and the junction held 4 bases outside the gene matches. The germline V gene encodes CDR1 SEHNR and CDR2 FQNEAQ (reference sequence). CDR3 length: 15 residues. The CDR3 sequence: CASSLARGPHYGYTF. The CDR3 nucleotides read TGTGCCAGCAGCTTAGCGAGGGGGCCCCACTATGGCTACACCTTC. The full variable domain, completed using reference TRBV7-9 and TRBJ1-2, is DTGVSQNPRHKITKRGQNVTFRCDPISEHNRLYWYRQTLGQGPEFLTYFQNEAQLEKSRLLSDRFSAERPKGSFSTLEIQRTEQGDSAMYLCASSLARGPHYGYTFGSGTRLTVV.

The chain combines TRBV28 with TRBJ2-7; possibly TRBD2 for D (6 bases). The CDR3 sequence is 16 residues long. Trimming pared 5 bases from V and 2 bases from J, leaving 19 bases between. The germline V gene has CDR1 MDHEN and CDR2 SYDVKM. The CDR3 protein is CASSASRLVDPYEQYF. The CDR3 DNA is TGTGCCAGCAGTGCCTCTAGACTAGTCGACCCCTACGAGCAGTACTTC.

The chain recombines TRBV27 with TRBJ2-1; 9 bases map to TRBD2. The CDR3 has 14 amino acids. Unmatched junction bases numbered 5, after V lost 4 bases and J lost 7 bases. The V gene's germline CDR1 is MNHEY and CDR2 SMNVEV (reference sequence). CDR3 sequence reads: CASSWGTSSNEQFF. The DNA of the CDR3 is TGTGCCAGCAGTTGGGGGACTAGCTCTAATGAGCAGTTCTTC.

V usage is TRBV28 and J usage is TRBJ1-6; 8 bases fit TRBD1. This CDR3 spans 18 amino acids. Germline V gene sequence: CDR1 MDHEN, CDR2 SYDVKM. V lost 1 base, J lost 3 bases, and 8 bases stayed unmatched. The CDR3 DNA follows: TGTGCCAGCAGTTTATACCCAGGACAGGGTGACTATAATTCACCCCTCCACTTT. This codes for CASSLYPGQGDYNSPLHF.

The chain combines TRBV7-8 with TRBJ2-1; a possible D gene is TRBD2 (5 bases). The V end lost 1 base, the J end lost 9 bases, and 16 bases lay between the germline ends. In germline, CDR1 is SGHVS, CDR2 FQNEAQ. The CDR3 sequence is 15 residues long. The CDR3 loop is CASSLGQIPGGEQFF. Written as DNA, the CDR3 is TGTGCCAGCAGCTTAGGGCAGATCCCTGGAGGTGAGCAGTTCTTC.

The J gene is TRBJ1-1, the V gene TRBV13; TRBD1 is a possible D gene (5 bases). CDR1 PRHDT and CDR2 FYEKMQ come from the germline V gene (reference sequence). V lost 5 bases and J 1 base, leaving 8 bases between the germline ends. CDR3 length: 13 amino acids. CDR3 nucleotide sequence: TGTGCCAGCAGCCACACAGGGAACACTGAAGCTTTCTTT. Its protein is CASSHTGNTEAFF.

The chain has TRBV19 and TRBJ1-5, with D perhaps TRBD1 (5 bases). Trimming took off 0 bases at V and 7 bases at J, with 10 bases between the two ends. CDR1 and CDR2 (germline): LNHDA, SQIVND (reference sequence). The CDR3 extends over 14 amino acids. CDR3 coding DNA: TGTGCCAGTAGTATAGATCCGGGGGAGCAGCCCCAGCATTTT. It translates to CASSIDPGEQPQHF.

This clone was found a few times. V usage is TRBV7-9 and J usage is TRBJ1-5; 9 bases fit TRBD1. The length of the CDR3 is 16 residues. CDR1 is SEHNR and CDR2 is FQNEAQ in the germline V gene (reference sequence). V lost 5 bases, J lost 5 bases, and 10 bases stayed unmatched. CDR3 coding DNA: TGTGCCAGCAGCCCTTGGACAGGGGAGAATGATCAGCCCCAGCATTTT. Protein: CASSPWTGENDQPQHF.

This chain uses TRBV28 with TRBJ2-1; D unclear. The CDR3 has 14 amino acids. The germline V gene encodes CDR1 MDHEN and CDR2 SYDVKM. Trimming shortened V by 4 bases and J by 1 base, and 8 bases separated the two germline ends. CDR3 loop: CASSWRISYNEQFF. In DNA form, the CDR3 reads TGTGCCAGCAGTTGGCGGATTTCCTACAATGAGCAGTTCTTC.

V and J are TRBV30 and TRBJ2-7; 7 bases line up with TRBD2. With 5 bases clipped from V and 0 bases from J, the junction kept 4 bases outside the gene matches. The germline V gene has CDR1 GTSNPN and CDR2 SVGIG (reference sequence). The CDR3 is 13 amino acids. DNA for the CDR3: TGTGCCTGGTCTAGCGGTAGCTCCTACGAGCAGTACTTC. Amino acid sequence: CAWSSGSSYEQYF.

The J gene is TRBJ2-1, the V gene TRBV5-1, with 9 bases matching TRBD2. The CDR3 extends over 15 amino acids. V shed 4 bases and J 3 bases; nucleotides not matched to a gene: 5. Germline V gives CDR1 SGHRS, CDR2 YFSETQ. The CDR3 protein is CASSATSGYYNEQFF. The CDR3 DNA follows: TGCGCCAGCAGCGCCACTAGCGGGTACTACAATGAGCAGTTCTTC.

The CDR3 bases are TGCAGCGTTGAAAGGTTTGAGGGTTTAGGCTCCTACAATGAGCAGTTCTTC. It codes for CSVERFEGLGSYNEQFF. The chain couples TRBV29-1 to TRBJ2-1; D is perhaps TRBD2 (5 bases). Germline V CDR1 and CDR2: SQVTM, ANQGSEA. V lost 2 bases, J lost 0 bases, and 17 bases lay in between. The CDR3 has 17 residues.

A few counts support this clone. The V call is TRBV10-2, the J call TRBJ1-4, with D tentatively TRBD1 (6 bases). The CDR3 totals 13 residues. Trimming pared 10 bases from V and 4 bases from J, leaving 13 bases between. Germline lookup yields CDR1 WSHSY and CDR2 SAAADI. The CDR3 spells CATTGHLNEKLFF. The CDR3 nucleotides read TGCGCCACCACGGGACATCTTAATGAAAAACTGTTTTTT.

This clone was picked up one time. The rearrangement links TRBV15 to TRBJ2-1; 10 bases match TRBD1. CDR1 LNHNV and CDR2 YYDKDF come from the germline V gene (reference sequence). CDR3 length: 18 amino acids. With 3 bases clipped from V and 5 bases from J, the junction kept 13 bases outside the gene matches. The CDR3: CATSSALGVGTGDNEQFF. CDR3 sequence (DNA): TGTGCCACCAGCAGTGCTCTAGGGGTGGGGACAGGGGACAATGAGCAGTTCTTC.

V usage is TRBV7-9 and J usage is TRBJ2-7; D perhaps matches TRBD1 (6 bases). V lost 2 bases and J lost 3, with 11 bases in between. In germline, CDR1 is SEHNR, CDR2 FQNEAQ (reference sequence). There are 14 residues in the CDR3. The CDR3 protein is CASSLPGQNYEQYF. CDR3 nucleotide sequence: TGTGCCAGCAGCTTACCCGGACAGAACTACGAGCAGTACTTC.